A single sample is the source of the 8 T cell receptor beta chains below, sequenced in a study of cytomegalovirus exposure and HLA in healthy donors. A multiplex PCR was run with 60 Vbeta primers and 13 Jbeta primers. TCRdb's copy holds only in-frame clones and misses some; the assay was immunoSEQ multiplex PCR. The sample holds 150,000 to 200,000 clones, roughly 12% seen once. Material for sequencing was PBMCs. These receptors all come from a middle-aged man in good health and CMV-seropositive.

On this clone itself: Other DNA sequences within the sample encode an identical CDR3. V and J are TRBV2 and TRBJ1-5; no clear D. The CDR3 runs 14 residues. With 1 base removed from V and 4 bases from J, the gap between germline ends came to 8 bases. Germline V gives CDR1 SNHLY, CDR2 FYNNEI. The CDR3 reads CASSEGAANQPQHF. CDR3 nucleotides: TGTGCCAGCAGTGAAGGCGCCGCTAATCAGCCCCAGCATTTT.

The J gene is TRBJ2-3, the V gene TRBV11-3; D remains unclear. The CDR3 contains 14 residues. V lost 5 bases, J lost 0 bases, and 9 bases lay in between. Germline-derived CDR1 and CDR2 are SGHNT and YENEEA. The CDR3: CASSIVTSTDTQYF. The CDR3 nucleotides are TGTGCCAGCAGCATCGTAACAAGCACAGATACGCAGTATTTT.

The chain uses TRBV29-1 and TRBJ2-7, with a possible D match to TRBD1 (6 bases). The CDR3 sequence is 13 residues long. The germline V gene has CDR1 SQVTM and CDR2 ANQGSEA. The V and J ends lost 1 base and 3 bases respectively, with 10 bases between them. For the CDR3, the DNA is TGCAGCGTTGAAGGTGGACAGAACTACGAGCAGTACTTC. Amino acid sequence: CSVEGGQNYEQYF.

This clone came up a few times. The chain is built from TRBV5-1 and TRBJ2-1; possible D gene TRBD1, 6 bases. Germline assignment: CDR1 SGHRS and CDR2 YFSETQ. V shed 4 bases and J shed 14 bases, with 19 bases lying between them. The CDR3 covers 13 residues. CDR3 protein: CASSPQGRGVKFF. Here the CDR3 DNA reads TGCGCCAGCAGCCCACAGGGACGTGGTGTAAAGTTCTTC.

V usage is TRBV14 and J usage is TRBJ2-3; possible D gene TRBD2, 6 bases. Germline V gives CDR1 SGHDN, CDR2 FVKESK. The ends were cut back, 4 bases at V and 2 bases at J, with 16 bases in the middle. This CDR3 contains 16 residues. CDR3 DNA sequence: TGTGCCAGCAGCCCTCAGGCGGGAACCCTCACAGATACGCAGTATTTT. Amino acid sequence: CASSPQAGTLTDTQYF. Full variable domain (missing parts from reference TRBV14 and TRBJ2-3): EAGVTQFPSHSVIEKGQTVTLRCDPISGHDNLYWYRRVMGKEIKFLLHFVKESKQDESGMPNNRFLAERTGGTYSTLKVQPAELEDSGVYFCASSPQAGTLTDTQYFGPGTRLTVL.

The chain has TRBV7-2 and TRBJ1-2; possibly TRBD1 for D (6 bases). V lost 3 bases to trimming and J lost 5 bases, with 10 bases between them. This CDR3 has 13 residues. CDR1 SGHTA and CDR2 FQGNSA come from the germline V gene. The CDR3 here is CASSLDSQYGYTF. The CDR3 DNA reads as TGTGCCAGCAGCTTGGACAGTCAATATGGCTACACCTTC.

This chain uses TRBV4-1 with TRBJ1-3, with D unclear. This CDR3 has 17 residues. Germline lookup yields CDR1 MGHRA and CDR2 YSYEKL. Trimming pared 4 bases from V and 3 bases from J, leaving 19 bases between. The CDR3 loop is CASSLGRAAGSGNTIYF. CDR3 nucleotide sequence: TGCGCCAGCAGCCTGGGGAGGGCGGCCGGGAGTGGAAACACCATATATTTT.

For the CDR3, the DNA is TGTGCCAGCAGAGAACCCGGACAGGGGTCGCGCGAGCAGTACTTC. Translated, it gives CASREPGQGSREQYF. The rearrangement uses TRBV2 and TRBJ2-7; 9 nucleotides align to TRBD1. Germline values: CDR1 SNHLY, CDR2 FYNNEI. The CDR3 has 15 residues. Losses at the gene ends were 6 bases for V and 6 bases for J; bases not matched to a gene: 12.